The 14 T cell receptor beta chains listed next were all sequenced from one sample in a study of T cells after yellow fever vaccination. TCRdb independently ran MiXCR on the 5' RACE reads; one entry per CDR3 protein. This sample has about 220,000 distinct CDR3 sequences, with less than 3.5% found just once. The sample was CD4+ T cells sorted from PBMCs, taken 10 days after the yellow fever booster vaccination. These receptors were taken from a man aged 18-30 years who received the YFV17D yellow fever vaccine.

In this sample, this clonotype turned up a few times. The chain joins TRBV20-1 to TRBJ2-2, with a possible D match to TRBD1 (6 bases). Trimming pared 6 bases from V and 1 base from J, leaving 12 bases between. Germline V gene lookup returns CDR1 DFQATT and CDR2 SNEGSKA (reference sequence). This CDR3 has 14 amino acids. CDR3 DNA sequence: TGCAGTGCAGAGGACAGAAAGAACACCGGGGAGCTGTTTTTT. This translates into CSAEDRKNTGELFF.

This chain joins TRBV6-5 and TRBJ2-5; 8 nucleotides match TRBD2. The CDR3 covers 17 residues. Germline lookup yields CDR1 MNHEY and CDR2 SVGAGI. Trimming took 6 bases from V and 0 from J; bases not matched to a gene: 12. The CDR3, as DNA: TGTGCCAGCAGCCCCCCCAGCGGGGGCATGTACCAAGAGACCCAGTACTTC. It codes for CASSPPSGGMYQETQYF.

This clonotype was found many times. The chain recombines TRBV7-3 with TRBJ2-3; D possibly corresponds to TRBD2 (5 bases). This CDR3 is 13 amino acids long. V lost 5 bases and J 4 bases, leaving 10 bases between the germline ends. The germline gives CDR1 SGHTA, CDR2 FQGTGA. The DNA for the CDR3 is TGTGCCAGCAGCCAAGAACTAGCAGATACGCAGTATTTT. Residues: CASSQELADTQYF.

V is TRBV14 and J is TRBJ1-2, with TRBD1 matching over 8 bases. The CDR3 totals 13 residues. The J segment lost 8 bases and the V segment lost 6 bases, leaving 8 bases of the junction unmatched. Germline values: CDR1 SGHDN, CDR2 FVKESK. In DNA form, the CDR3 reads TGTGCCAGCAGTGACAGGGGTGAGGAAGGCTACACCTTC. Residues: CASSDRGEEGYTF.

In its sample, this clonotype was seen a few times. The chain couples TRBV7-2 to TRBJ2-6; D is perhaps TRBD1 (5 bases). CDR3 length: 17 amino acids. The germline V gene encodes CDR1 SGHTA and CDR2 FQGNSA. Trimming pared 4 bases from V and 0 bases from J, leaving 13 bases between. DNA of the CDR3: TGTGCCAGCAGCTCCCAGGGCCTACACTCTGGGGCCAACGTCCTGACTTTC. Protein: CASSSQGLHSGANVLTF.

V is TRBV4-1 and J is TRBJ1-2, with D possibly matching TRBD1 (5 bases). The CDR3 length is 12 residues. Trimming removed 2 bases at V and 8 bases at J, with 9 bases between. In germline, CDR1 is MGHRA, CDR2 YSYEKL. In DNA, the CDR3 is TGCGCCAGCAGCCAACTCGGGGACGGCTACACCTTC. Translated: CASSQLGDGYTF.

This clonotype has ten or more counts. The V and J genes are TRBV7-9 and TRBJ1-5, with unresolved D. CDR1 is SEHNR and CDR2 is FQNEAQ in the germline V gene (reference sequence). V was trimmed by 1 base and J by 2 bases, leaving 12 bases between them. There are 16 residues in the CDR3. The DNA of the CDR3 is TGTGCCAGCAGCTTAGGTTTCGGGGTGGGCAATCAGCCCCAGCATTTT. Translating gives CASSLGFGVGNQPQHF.

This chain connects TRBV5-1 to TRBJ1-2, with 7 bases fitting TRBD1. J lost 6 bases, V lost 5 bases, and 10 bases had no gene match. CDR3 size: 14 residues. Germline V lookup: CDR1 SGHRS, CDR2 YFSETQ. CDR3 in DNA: TGCGCCAGCAGTTACCTGACAGGGACTAATGGCTACACCTTC. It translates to CASSYLTGTNGYTF. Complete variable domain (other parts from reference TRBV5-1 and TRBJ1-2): KAGVTQTPRYLIKTRGQQVTLSCSPISGHRSVSWYQQTPGQGLQFLFEYFSETQRNKGNFPGRFSGRQFSNSRSEMNVSTLELGDSALYLCASSYLTGTNGYTFGSGTRLTVV.

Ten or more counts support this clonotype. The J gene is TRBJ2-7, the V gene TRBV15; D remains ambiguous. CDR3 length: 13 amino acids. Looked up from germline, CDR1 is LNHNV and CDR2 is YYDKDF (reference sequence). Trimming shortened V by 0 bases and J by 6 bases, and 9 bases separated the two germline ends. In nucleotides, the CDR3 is TGTGCCACCAGCAGAGATCGCGTCGGCGAGCAGTACTTC. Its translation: CATSRDRVGEQYF.

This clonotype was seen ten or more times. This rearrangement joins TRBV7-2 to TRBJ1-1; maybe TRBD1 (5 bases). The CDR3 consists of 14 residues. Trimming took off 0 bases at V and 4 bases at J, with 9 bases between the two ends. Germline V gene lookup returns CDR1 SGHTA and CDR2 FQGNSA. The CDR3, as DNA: TGTGCCAGCAGCTTAGCCCCGAGGGGCACTGAAGCTTTCTTT. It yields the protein CASSLAPRGTEAFF.

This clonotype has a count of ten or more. Written as DNA, the CDR3 is TGTGCCAGCAGTCCAGGGGTTGCGGGGGGCCCAGATACGCAGTATTTT. Its translation: CASSPGVAGGPDTQYF. V and J are TRBV6-5 and TRBJ2-3, with TRBD2 identical over 8 bases. V lost 5 bases, J lost 4 bases, and 11 bases stayed unmatched. The CDR3 is 16 residues long. CDR1 is MNHEY, CDR2 SVGAGI, per germline.

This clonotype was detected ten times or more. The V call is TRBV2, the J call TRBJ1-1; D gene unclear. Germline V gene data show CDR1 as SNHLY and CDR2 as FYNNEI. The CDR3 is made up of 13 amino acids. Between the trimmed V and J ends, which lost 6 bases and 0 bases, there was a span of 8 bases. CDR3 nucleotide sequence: TGTGCCAGCAGGGCAGAGCTGAACACTGAAGCTTTCTTT. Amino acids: CASRAELNTEAFF.

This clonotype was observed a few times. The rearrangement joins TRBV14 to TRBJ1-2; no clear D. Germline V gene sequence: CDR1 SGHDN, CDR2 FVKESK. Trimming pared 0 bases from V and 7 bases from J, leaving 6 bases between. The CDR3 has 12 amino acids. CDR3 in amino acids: CASSQDRAGYTF. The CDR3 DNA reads TGTGCCAGCAGCCAAGATCGAGCTGGCTACACCTTC.

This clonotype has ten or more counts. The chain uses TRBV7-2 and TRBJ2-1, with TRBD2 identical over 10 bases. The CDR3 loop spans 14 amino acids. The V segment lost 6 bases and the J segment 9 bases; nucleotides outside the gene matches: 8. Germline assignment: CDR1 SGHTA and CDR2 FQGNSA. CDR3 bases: TGTGCCAGCAGAGCGGGACTAGCGAAGTCTGAGCAGTTCTTC. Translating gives CASRAGLAKSEQFF.